The entry that follows covers one T cell receptor (beta chain) sequence. Its recognized antigen is unknown. No base qualities exist here, and no much larger clone lies one base off it. Whole blood was collected in K2EDTA tubes by collaborating institutions according to the institutions' own protocols. Collaborator samples were shipped for TCRbeta analysis as frozen whole blood, isolated PBMCs, or DNA extracted from either sample type. This record comes from a study of blood T cell repertoires in COVID-19 (dated by TCRdb to the early 2020s). As for the study more broadly: Samples from collaborators originated in the United States, Italy and Spain and spanned both the acute and convalescent phases of COVID-19. The dataset comprised deeply sampled blood TCRbeta repertoires from subjects exposed to, actively infected with, or recovered from COVID-19. The prospective study material was composed of cDNA or gDNA derived from T cells, B-cell-depleted T cells, or PBMCs. The sample metadata nearly always contained a de-identified subject ID, COVID-19 status, age in years and sex. The samples were drawn from the first 160 participants of the ongoing ImmuneRACE study and from 1,200 or so subjects provided by 6 global collaborators. Where HLA class I and class II types were available, the types were taken from metadata supplied by the sample provider, not from assay-based typing. A freely available public database, intended as a resource for researchers studying the immune response to SARS-CoV-2, is where the repertoires were released.

The immunoSEQ Assay, a bias-controlled multiplex PCR, was used to amplify TCRbeta CDR3 regions from genomic DNA. The original methods were these. Within the assay, amplification of reference gene primers was used to estimate how many nucleated cells each sample contained. To quantify the absolute abundance of each unique TCRbeta CDR3 rearrangement, sequence reads were collapsed and filtered. Productive Simpson clonality was computed per sample as the square root of Simpson's diversity index over productive rearrangements. What TCRdb holds here is the immuneACCESS table cut down to in-frame rearrangements. Part of the clones is not present; checked against another copy, under half of the missing clones reflect an unresolved V gene, and the others are unexplained. The DNA gave D and trimming, while V, J and clone size come from that table. The sample table holds 200,000 to 250,000 clones, of which 85% to 90% were seen once. The ten largest clonotypes hold more than 6.5% of the sample.

Overall study results and their limits: The quantity of clinical and demographic metadata differed by source and by participant and was supplied without curation.

The TCR was taken from a woman in her 70s with active or convalescent COVID-19. Specimen: peripheral blood.

The CDR3 region: CASSQVGGVKETQYF. The base sequence is TGTGCCAGCAGCCAAGTAGGAGGAGTCAAAGAGACCCAGTACTTC. The chain couples TRBV3-1 (or the pseudogene TRBV3-2) to TRBJ2-5; the best D guess is TRBD2, with 5 bases matching. The CDR3 goes from the cysteine to the phenylalanine over 15 residues. Only the CDR3 part of the read is kept: 45 bases, read in frame from the first base. V is reduced by 1 base and J by 3 bases, leaving a spacing of 12 bases between them. CDR1 and CDR2, looked up from the germline V gene (reference sequence), are LGHDT and YNNKEL.